The clone carrying this TCR beta chain occurred once. As yet, its antigen is unknown. This sample was taken from a study of T-cell reconstitution after alpha-beta-depleted transplantation in children. Overall study findings and caveats: T-cell numbers and diversity one year post-transplant derived largely from freshly generated T cells.

Germline CDR1 SGHAT, CDR2 FQNNGV. The CDR3 runs 14 residues. The V and J ends lost 0 bases and 8 bases respectively, with 11 bases between them. Preparation of the TCRbeta library involved a method that used unique molecular identifiers. TCRdb recomputed calls from the PCR reads with MiXCR, one row per CDR3 protein. Of 500,000 to 600,000 distinct CDR3 sequences detected, 25% to 30% appear once; the ten largest clones hold 36%. This chain connects TRBV11-2 to TRBJ2-1; unclear D gene. The source is a boy under three years old with Wiskott-Aldrich syndrome, due to receive a stem cell transplant. The sequencing here drew on PBMCs, taken before TCRalphabeta/CD19-depleted stem cell transplant. The CDR3 nucleotides are TGTGCCAGCAGCTTAGATTGGCTCCTCGATGAGCAGTTCTTC. It yields the protein CASSLDWLLDEQFF.